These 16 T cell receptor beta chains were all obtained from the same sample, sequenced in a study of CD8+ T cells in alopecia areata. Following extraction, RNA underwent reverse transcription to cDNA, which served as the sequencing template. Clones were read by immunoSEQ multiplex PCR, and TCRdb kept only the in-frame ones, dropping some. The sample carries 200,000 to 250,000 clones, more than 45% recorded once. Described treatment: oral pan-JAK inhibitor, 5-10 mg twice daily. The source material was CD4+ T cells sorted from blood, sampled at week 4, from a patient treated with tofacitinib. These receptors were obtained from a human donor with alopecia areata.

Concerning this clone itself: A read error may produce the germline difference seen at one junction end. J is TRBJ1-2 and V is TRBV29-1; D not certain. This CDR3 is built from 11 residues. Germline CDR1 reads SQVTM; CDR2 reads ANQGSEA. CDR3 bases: TGCAGCGTTTGGGCGACCTATGGTTACACCTTC. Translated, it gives CSVWATYGYTF.

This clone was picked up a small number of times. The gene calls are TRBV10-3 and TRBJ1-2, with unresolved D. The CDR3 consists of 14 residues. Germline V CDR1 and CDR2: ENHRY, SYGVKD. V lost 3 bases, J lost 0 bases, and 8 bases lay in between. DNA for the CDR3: TGTGCCATCAGTGAAGTGACCGCTAACTATGGCTACACCTTC. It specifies CAISEVTANYGYTF.

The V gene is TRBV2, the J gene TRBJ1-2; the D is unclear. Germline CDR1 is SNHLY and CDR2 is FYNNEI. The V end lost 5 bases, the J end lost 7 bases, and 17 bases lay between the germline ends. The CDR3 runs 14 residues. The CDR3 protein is CASSTAGKIPGYTF. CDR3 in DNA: TGTGCCAGCAGTACGGCCGGCAAAATCCCTGGCTACACCTTC.

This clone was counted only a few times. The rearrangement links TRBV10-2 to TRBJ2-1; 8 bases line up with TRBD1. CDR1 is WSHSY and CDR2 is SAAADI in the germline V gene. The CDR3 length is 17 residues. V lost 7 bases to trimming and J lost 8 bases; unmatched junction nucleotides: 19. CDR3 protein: CASTKALTGAQEDEQFF. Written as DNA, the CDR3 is TGCGCCAGCACCAAAGCCCTGACAGGGGCGCAGGAGGATGAGCAGTTCTTC.

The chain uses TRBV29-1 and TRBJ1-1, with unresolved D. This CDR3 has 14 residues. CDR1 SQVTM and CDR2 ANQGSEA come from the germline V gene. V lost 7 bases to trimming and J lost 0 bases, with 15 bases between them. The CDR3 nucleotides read TGCAGCGCAGCGGAGATTGGCGTGAACACTGAAGCTTTCTTT. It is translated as CSAAEIGVNTEAFF.

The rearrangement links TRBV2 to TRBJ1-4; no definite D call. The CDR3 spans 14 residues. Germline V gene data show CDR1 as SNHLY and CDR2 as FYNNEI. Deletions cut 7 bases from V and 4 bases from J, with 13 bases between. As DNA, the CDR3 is TGTGCCAGCAAAGTCTCAACCAATAATGAAAAACTGTTTTTT. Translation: CASKVSTNNEKLFF.

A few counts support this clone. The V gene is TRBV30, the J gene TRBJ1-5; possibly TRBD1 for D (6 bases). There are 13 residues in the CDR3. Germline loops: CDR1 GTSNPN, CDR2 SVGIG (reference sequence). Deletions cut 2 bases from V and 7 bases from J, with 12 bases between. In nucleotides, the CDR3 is TGTGCCTGGAGTCTGGCAGGGGTGCAGCCCCAGCATTTT. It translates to CAWSLAGVQPQHF.

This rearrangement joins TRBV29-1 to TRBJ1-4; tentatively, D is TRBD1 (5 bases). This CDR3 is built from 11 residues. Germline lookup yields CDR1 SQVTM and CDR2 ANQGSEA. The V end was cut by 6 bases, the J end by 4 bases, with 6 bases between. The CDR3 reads CSVDSNEKLFF. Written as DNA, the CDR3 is TGCAGCGTCGACAGTAATGAAAAACTGTTTTTT.

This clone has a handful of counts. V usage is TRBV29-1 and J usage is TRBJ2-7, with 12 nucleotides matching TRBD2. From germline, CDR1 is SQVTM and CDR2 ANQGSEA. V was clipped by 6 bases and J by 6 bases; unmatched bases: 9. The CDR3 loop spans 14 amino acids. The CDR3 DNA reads TGCAGCGTCGCAAGGACTAGCGGGGCAACCGAGCAGTACTTC. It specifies CSVARTSGATEQYF.

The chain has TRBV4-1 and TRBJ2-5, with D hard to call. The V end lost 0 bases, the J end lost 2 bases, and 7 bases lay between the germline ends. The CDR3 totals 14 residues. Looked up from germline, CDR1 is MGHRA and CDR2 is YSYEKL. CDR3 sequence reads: CASSQDRIQETQYF. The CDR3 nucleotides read TGCGCCAGCAGCCAAGATCGGATACAAGAGACCCAGTACTTC.

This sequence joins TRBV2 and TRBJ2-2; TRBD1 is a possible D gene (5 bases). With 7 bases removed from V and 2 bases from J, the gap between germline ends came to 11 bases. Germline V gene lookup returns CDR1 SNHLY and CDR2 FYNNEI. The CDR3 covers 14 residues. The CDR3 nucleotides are TGTGCCAGCAAGGGGAAACGAAACACCGGGGAGCTGTTTTTT. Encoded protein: CASKGKRNTGELFF.

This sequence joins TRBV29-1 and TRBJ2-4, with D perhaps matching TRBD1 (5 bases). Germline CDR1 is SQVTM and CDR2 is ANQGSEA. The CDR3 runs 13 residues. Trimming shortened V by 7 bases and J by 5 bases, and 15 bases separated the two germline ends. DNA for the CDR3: TGCAGCGCTGGACACCTTAGGGAAAACATTCAGTACTTC. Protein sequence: CSAGHLRENIQYF.

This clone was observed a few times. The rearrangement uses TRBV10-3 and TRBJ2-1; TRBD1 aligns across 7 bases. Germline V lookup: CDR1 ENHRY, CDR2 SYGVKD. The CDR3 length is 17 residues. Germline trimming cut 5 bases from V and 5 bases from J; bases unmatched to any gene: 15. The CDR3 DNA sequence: TGTGCCATCAGTTCTAGACAGGGTCTTAGAGGCGACAATGAGCAGTTCTTC. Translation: CAISSRQGLRGDNEQFF.

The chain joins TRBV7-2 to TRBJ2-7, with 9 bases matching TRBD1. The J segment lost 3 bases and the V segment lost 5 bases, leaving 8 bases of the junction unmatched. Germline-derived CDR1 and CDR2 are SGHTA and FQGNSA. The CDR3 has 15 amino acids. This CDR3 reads CASSRTGQGYYEQYF. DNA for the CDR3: TGTGCCAGCAGCCGTACGGGACAGGGCTACTACGAGCAGTACTTC.

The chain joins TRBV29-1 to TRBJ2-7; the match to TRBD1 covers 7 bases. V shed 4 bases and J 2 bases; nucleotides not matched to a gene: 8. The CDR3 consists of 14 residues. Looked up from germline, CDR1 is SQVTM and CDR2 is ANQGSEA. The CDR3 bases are TGCAGCGTTGGAGGGACAGTCTCTCCCTACGAGCAGTACTTC. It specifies CSVGGTVSPYEQYF.

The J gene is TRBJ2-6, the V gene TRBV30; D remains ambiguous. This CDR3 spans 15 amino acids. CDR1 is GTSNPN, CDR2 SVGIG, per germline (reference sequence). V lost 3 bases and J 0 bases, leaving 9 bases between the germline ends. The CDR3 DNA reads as TGTGCCTGGAGCCAACGGCGCTCTGGGGCCAACGTCCTGACTTTC. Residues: CAWSQRRSGANVLTF.